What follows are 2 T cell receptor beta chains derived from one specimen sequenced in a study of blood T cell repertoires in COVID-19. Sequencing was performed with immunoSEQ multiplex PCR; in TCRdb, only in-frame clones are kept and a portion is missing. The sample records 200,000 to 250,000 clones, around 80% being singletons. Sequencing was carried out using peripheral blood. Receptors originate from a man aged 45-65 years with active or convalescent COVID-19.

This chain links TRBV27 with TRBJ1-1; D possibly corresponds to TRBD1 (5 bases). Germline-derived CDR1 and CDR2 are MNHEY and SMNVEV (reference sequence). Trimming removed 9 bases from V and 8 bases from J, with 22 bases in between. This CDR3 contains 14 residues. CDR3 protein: CASTSWGRDSEAFF. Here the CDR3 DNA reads TGTGCCAGTACCTCTTGGGGCAGGGACTCAGAAGCTTTCTTT.

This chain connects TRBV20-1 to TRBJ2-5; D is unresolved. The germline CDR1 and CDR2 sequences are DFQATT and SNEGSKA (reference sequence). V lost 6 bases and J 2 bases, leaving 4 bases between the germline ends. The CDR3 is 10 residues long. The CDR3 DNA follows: TGCAGTGCAGCACAAGAGACCCAGTACTTC. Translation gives CSAAQETQYF.